Included here is one T cell receptor beta chain sequence, with context. The repertoire was sequenced with immunoSEQ multiplex PCR; TCRdb's copy has only in-frame clones and lacks some. The repertoire holds hundreds of thousands of clones, with roughly 90% as singletons. The data derive from a study of blood T cell repertoires in COVID-19. Overall study: The United States, Italy and Spain supplied acute and convalescent COVID-19 samples.

This CDR3 has 16 residues. Germline V lookup: CDR1 LNHDA, CDR2 SQIVND (reference sequence). V trimming: 5 bases; J trimming: 5 bases; junction bases outside the gene matches: 14. Patients at the Seattle site were enrolled during active infection and followed longitudinally. The source material was peripheral blood. The TCR comes from a woman aged 25-40 years with COVID-19, enrolled during active disease. The chain recombines TRBV19 with TRBJ2-7; 8 bases fit TRBD1. The CDR3 loop is CASSFGQGFRSDEQYF. The DNA of the CDR3 is TGTGCCAGTAGTTTCGGACAGGGATTCAGGAGTGACGAGCAGTACTTC.